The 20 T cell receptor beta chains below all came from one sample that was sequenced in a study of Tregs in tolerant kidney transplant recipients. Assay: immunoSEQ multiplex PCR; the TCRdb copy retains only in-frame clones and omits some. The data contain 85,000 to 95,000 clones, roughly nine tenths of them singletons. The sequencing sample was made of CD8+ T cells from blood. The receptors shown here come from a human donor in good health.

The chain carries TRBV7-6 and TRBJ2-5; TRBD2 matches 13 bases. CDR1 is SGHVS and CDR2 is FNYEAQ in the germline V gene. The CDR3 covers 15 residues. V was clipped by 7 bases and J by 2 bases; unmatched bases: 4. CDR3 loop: CASTLGLAGQETQYF. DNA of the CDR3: TGTGCCAGCACCTTGGGACTAGCGGGGCAAGAGACCCAGTACTTC.

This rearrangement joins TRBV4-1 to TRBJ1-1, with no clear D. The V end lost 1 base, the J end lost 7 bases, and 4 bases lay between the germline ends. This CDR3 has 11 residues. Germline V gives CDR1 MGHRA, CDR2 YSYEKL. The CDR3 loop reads CASSQGVEAFF. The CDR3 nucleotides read TGCGCCAGCAGCCAAGGGGTTGAAGCTTTCTTT.

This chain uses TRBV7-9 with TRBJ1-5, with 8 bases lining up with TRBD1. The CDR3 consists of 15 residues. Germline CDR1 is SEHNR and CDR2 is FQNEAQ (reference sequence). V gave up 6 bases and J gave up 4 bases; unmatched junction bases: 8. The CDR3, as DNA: TGTGCCAGCAGTTCTGGACAGGGAAGGAATCAGCCCCAGCATTTT. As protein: CASSSGQGRNQPQHF.

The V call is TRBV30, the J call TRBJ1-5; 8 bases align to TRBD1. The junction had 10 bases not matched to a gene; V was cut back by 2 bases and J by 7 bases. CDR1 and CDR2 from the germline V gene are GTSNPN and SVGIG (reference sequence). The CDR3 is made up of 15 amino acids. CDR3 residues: CAWSSGQGFYQPQHF. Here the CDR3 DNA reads TGTGCCTGGAGTTCTGGACAGGGATTTTACCAGCCCCAGCATTTT.

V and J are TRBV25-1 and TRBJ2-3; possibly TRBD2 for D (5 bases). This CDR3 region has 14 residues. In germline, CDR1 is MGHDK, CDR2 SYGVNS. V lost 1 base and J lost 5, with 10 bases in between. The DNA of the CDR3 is TGTGCCAGCAGTGAATGGACGGGGAAAGATACGCAGTATTTT. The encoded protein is CASSEWTGKDTQYF.

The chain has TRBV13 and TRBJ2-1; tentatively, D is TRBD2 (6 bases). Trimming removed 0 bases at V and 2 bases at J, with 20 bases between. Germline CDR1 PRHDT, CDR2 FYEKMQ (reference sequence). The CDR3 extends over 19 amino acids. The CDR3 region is CASSLGGNVGGGAYNEQFF. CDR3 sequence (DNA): TGTGCCAGCAGCTTAGGAGGGAACGTGGGAGGCGGGGCCTACAATGAGCAGTTCTTC.

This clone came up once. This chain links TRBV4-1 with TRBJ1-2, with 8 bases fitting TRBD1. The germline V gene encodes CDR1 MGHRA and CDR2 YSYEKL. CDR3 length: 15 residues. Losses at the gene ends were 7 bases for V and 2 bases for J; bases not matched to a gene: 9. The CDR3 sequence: CASTLGQGANYGYTF. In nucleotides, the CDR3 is TGCGCCAGCACCCTGGGCCAGGGGGCGAACTATGGCTACACCTTC.

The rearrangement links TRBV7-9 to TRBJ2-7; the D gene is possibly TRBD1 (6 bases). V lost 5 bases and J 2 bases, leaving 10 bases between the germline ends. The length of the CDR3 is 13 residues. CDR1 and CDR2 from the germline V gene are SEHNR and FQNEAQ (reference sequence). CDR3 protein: CASSRDTTYEQYF. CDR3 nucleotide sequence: TGTGCCAGCAGCCGGGACACGACCTACGAGCAGTACTTC.

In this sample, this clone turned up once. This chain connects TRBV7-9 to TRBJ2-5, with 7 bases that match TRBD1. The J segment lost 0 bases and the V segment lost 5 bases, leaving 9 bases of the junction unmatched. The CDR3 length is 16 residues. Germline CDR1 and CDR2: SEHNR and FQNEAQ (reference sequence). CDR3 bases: TGTGCCAGCAGCAACTCGGGACAGAAGAACCAAGAGACCCAGTACTTC. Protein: CASSNSGQKNQETQYF. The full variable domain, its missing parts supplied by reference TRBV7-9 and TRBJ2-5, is DTGVSQNPRHKITKRGQNVTFRCDPISEHNRLYWYRQTLGQGPEFLTYFQNEAQLEKSRLLSDRFSAERPKGSFSTLEIQRTEQGDSAMYLCASSNSGQKNQETQYFGPGTRLLVL.

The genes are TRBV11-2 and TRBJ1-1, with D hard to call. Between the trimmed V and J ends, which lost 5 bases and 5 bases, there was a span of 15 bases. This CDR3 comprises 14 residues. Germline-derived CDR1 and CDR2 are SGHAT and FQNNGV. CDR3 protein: CASSPALSGTEAFF. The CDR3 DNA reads TGTGCCAGCAGCCCCGCCCTAAGTGGGACTGAAGCTTTCTTT. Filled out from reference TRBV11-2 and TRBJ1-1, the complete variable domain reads EAGVAQSPRYKIIEKRQSVAFWCNPISGHATLYWYQQILGQGPKLLIQFQNNGVVDDSQLPKDRFSAERLKGVDSTLKIQPAKLEDSAVYLCASSPALSGTEAFFGQGTRLTVV.

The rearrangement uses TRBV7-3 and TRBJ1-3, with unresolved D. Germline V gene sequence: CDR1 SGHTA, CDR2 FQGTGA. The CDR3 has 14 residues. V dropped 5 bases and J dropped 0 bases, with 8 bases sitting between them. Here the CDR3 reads CASSPAGSGNTIYF. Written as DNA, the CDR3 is TGTGCCAGCAGCCCCGCCGGCTCTGGAAACACCATATATTTT.

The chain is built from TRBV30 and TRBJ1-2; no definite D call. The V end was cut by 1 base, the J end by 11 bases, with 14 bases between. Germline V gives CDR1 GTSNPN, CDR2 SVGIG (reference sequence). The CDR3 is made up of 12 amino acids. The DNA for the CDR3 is TGTGCCTGGAGTGACCCGGGCCCGGCGTACACCTTC. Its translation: CAWSDPGPAYTF.

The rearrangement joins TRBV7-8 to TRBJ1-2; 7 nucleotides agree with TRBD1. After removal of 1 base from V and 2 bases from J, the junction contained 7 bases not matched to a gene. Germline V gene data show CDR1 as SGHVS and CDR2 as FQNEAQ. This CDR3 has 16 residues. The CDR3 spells CASSLEATGTNYGYTF. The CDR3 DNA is TGTGCCAGCAGCTTAGAAGCGACAGGGACAAACTATGGCTACACCTTC.

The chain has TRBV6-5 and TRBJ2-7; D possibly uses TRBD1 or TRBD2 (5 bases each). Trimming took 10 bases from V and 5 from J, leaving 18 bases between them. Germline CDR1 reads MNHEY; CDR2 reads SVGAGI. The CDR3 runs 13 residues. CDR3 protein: CATVVGPLNEQYF. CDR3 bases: TGTGCCACCGTTGTGGGACCCCTGAACGAGCAGTACTTC.

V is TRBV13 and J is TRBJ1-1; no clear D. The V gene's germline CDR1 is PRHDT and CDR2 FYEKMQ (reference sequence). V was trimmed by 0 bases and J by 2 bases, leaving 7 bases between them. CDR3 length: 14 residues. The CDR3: CASSLGTTNTEAFF. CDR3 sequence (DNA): TGTGCCAGCAGCTTAGGGACAACTAACACTGAAGCTTTCTTT.

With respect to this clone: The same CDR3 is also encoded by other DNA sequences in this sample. The CDR3 here is CAISGGERPYNEQFF. Written as DNA, the CDR3 is TGTGCCATCAGTGGTGGGGAAAGGCCCTACAATGAGCAGTTCTTC. The V call is TRBV10-3, the J call TRBJ2-1; D is undetermined. The V gene's germline CDR1 is ENHRY and CDR2 SYGVKD. V was trimmed by 4 bases and J by 2 bases, leaving 12 bases between them. CDR3 length: 15 amino acids.

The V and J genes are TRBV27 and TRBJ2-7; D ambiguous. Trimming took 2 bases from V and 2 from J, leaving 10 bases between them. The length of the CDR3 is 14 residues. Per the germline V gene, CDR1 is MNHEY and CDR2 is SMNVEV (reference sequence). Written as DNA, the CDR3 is TGTGCCAGCAGTTTAGCAGCGTGGGCCTACGAGCAGTACTTC. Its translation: CASSLAAWAYEQYF.

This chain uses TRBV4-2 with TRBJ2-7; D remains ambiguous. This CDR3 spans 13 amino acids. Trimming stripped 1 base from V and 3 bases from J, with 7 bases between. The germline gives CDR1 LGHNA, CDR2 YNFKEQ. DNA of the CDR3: TGTGCCAGCAGCCAAGGCTTCGGCTACGAGCAGTACTTC. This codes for CASSQGFGYEQYF.

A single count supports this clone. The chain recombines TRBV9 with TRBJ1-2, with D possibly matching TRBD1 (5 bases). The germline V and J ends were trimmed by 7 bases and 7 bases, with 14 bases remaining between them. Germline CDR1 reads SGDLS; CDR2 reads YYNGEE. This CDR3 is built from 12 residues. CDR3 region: CASRRRGVGYTF. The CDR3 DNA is TGTGCCAGCCGAAGGAGGGGAGTTGGCTACACCTTC. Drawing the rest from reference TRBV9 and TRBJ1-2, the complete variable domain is DSGVTQTPKHLITATGQRVTLRCSPRSGDLSVYWYQQSLDQGLQFLIQYYNGEERAKGNILERFSAQQFPDLHSELNLSSLELGDSALYFCASRRRGVGYTFGSGTRLTVV.

The CDR3: CASSQEASGIYEQYF. CDR3 DNA sequence: TGTGCCAGCAGCCAAGAAGCTAGCGGGATATACGAGCAGTACTTC. The rearrangement uses TRBV4-2 and TRBJ2-7; TRBD2 aligns across 9 bases. Germline V lookup: CDR1 LGHNA, CDR2 YNFKEQ. The CDR3 runs 15 residues. V dropped 0 bases and J dropped 4; count of bases not matched to a gene: 4.